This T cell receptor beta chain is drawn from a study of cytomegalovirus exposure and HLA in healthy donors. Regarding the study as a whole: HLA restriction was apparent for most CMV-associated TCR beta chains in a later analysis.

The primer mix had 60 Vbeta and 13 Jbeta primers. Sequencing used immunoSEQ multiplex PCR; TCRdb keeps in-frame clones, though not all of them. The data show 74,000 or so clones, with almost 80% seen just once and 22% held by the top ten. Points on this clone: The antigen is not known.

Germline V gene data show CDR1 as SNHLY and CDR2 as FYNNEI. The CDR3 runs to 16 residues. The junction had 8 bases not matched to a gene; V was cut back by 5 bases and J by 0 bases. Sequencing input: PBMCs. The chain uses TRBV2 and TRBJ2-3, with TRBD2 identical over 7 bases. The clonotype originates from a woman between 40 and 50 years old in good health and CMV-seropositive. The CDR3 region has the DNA TGTGCCAGCAGTACCCTCGGGACTACTAGCACAGATACGCAGTATTTT. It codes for CASSTLGTTSTDTQYF. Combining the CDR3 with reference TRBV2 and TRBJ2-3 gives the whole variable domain EPEVTQTPSHQVTQMGQEVILRCVPISNHLYFYWYRQILGQKVEFLVSFYNNEISEKSEIFDDQFSVERPDGSNFTLKIRSTKLEDSAMYFCASSTLGTTSTDTQYFGPGTRLTVL.